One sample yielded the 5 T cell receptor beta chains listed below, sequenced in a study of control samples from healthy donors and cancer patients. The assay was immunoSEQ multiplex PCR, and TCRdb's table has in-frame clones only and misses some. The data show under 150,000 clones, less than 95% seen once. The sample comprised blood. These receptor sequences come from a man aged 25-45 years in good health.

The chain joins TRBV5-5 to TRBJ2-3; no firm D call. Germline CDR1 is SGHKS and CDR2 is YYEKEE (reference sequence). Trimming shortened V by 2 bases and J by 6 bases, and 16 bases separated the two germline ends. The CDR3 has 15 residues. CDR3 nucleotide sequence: TGTGCCAGCAGCTTTGGGCCAGCGCCCACGGATACGCAGTATTTT. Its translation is CASSFGPAPTDTQYF.

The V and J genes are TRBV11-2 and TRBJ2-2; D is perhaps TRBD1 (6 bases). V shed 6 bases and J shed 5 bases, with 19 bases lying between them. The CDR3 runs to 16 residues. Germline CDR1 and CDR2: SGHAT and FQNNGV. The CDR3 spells CASRYRDGPKTGELFF. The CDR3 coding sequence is TGTGCCAGCAGATACAGGGACGGACCCAAAACCGGGGAGCTGTTTTTT. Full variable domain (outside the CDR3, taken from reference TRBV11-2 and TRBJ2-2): EAGVAQSPRYKIIEKRQSVAFWCNPISGHATLYWYQQILGQGPKLLIQFQNNGVVDDSQLPKDRFSAERLKGVDSTLKIQPAKLEDSAVYLCASRYRDGPKTGELFFGEGSRLTVL.

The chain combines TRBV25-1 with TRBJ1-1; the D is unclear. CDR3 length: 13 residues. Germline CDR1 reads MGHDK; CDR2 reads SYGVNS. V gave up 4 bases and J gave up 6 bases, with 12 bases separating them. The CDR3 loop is CASSGRFDAEAFF. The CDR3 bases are TGTGCCAGCAGTGGACGGTTCGACGCTGAAGCTTTCTTT. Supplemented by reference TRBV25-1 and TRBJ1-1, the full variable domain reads EADIYQTPRYLVIGTGKKITLECSQTMGHDKMYWYQQDPGMELHLIHYSYGVNSTEKGDLSSESTVSRIRTEHFPLTLESARPSHTSQYLCASSGRFDAEAFFGQGTRLTVV.

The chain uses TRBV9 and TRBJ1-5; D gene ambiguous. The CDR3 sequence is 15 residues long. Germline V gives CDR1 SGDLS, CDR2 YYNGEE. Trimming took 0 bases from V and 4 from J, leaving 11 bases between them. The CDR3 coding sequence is TGTGCCAGCAGCGTAGGGGGAGGCCGTAATCAGCCCCAGCATTTT. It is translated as CASSVGGGRNQPQHF.

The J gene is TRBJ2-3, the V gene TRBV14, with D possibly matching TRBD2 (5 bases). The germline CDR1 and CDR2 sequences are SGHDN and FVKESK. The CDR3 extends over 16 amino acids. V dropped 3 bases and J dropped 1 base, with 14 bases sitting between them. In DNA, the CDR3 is TGTGCCAGCAGCCATGTCGGGGTGGGTGGCACAGATACGCAGTATTTT. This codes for CASSHVGVGGTDTQYF.